The clone carrying this T cell receptor beta chain was counted a single time. Antigen specificity is unknown. Given a much more abundant clone one base away, this may be a read error. This CDR3 is built from 13 residues. Germline loops: CDR1 DFQATT, CDR2 SNEGSKA (reference sequence). Carrying unique molecular identifiers, the cDNA also gained a universal primer site through template switching. One entry per CDR3 protein results from TCRdb running MiXCR on the 5' RACE reads. The sample includes about 340,000 distinct CDR3 sequences, approximately 8.8% seen only once; the top ten take under 9.5%. This entry belongs to a study of identical twins. Overall study results and limits: Out-of-frame alpha sequences shared by twins were enriched for low generation probability. For monozygotic twins, models underestimated out-of-frame TCR alpha sharing.

This sequence joins TRBV20-1 and TRBJ1-1, with D possibly TRBD1 on 5 matching bases. Sequenced: naive T cells sorted from blood. The receptor was isolated from a woman aged 45-65 years in good health. CDR3 amino acids: CSASGLTNPEAFF. The CDR3 DNA reads TGCAGTGCCTCGGGACTTACGAACCCTGAAGCTTTCTTT.